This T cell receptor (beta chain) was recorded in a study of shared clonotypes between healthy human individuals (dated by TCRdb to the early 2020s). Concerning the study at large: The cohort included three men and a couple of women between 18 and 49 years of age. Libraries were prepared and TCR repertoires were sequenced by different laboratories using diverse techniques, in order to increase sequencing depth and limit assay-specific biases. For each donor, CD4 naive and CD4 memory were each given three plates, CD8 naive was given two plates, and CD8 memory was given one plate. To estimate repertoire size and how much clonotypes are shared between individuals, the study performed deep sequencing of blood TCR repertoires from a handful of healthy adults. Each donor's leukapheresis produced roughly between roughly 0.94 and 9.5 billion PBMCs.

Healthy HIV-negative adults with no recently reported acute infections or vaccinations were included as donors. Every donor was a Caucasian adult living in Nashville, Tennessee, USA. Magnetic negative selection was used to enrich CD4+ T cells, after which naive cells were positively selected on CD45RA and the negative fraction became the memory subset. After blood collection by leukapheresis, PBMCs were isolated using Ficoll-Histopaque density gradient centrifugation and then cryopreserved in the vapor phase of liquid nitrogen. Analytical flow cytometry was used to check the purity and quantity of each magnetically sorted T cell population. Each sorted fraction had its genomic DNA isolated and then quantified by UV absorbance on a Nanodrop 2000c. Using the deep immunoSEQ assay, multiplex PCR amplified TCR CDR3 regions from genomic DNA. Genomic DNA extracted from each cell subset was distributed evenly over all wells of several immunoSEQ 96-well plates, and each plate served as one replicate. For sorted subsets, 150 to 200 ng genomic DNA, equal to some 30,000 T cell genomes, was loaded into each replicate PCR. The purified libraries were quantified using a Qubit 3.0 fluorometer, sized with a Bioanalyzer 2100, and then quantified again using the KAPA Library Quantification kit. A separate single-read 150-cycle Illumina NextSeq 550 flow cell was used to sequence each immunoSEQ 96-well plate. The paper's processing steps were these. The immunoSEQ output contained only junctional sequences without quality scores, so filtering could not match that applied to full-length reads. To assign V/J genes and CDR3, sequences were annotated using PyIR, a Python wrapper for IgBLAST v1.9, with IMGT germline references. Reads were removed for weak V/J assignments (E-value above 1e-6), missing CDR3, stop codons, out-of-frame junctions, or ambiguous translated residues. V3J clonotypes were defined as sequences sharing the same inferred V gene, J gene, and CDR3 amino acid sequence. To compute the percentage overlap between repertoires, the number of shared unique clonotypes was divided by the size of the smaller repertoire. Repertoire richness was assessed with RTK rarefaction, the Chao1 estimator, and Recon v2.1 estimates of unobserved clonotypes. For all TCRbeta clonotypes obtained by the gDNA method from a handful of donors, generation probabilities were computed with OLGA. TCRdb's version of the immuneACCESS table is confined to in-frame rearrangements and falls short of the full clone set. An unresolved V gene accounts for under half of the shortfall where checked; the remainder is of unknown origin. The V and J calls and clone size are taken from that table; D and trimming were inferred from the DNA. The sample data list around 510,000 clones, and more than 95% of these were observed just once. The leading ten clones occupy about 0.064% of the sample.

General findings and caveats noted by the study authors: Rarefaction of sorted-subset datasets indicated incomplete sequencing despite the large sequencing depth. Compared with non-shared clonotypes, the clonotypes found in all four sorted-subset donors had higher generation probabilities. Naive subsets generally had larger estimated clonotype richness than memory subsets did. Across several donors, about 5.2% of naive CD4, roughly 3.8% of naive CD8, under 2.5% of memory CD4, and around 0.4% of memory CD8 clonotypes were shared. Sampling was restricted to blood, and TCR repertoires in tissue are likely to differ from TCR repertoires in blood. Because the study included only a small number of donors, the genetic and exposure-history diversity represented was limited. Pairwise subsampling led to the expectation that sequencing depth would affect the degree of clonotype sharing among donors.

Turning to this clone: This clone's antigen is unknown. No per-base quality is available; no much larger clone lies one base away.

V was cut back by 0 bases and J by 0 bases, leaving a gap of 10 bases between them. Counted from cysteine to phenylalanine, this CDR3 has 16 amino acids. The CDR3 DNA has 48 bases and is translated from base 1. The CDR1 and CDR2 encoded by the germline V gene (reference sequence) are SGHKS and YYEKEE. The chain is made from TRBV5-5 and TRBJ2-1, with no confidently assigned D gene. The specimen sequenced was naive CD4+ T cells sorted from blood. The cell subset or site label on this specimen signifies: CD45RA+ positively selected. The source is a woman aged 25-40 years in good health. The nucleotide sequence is TGTGCCAGCAGCTTGGCGGGTCGGAGCTCCTACAATGAGCAGTTCTTC. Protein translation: CASSLAGRSSYNEQFF.